The clone carrying this TCR beta chain was recorded at least ten times. What it recognizes is unknown. This entry comes from a study of Graves' ophthalmopathy and Graves' hyperthyroidism. Study-wide findings and caveats: The study's model predicted ophthalmopathy progression at 65% to 71% sensitivity and approximately 78% specificity.

TCR beta CDR3 amplification used RNA transcripts. First-round RT-PCR used HTBI primers; second-round multiplex PCR followed. TCRdb analysed the multiplex PCR reads with MiXCR anew, one entry per CDR3 protein. Altogether roughly 400,000 distinct CDR3 sequences are present, around 16% being singletons, with the ten largest covering 1.6%. Germline CDR1 is MNHEY and CDR2 is SMNVEV (reference sequence). This CDR3 has 15 amino acids. With V trimmed by 4 bases and J by 7 bases, 7 bases remained unmatched. The receptor's source is a woman between 18 and 29 years old with Graves' ophthalmopathy. Sequencing used peripheral blood. V and J are TRBV27 and TRBJ1-6, with 7 bases identical to TRBD1. CDR3 DNA: TGTGCCAGCAGTTATGCCGGGACAGCGAATTCACCCCTCCACTTT. Translated, it gives CASSYAGTANSPLHF.